In this sample, the clone carrying this TCR beta chain turned up many times. Its antigen is as yet unknown. This specimen belongs to a study of glioma-infiltrating T cells. Findings and limits, study-wide: Tissue-blood divergence was below expectation in non-neoplastic patients, above in gliomas. CDR3 overlap between tissue and blood was very small.

Using RNA template, CDR3s of TCR alpha and beta were amplified with iRepertoire arm-PCR. Tissue mRNA or PBMC total RNA, roughly 100-400 ng, went into one-step reverse transcription and amplification. TCRdb called the multiplex PCR reads again in MiXCR, with one record for every CDR3 protein. The sample yields fewer than 250,000 distinct CDR3 sequences, approximately 30% seen once. From germline, CDR1 is DFQATT and CDR2 SNEGSKA (reference sequence). The CDR3 totals 14 residues. Trimming shortened V by 3 bases and J by 4 bases, and 15 bases separated the two germline ends. The chain combines TRBV20-1 with TRBJ1-1; D may be TRBD1 (6 bases). The source is a human donor with low-grade glioma or glioblastoma, undergoing nonglioma brain surgery, or in good health (not recorded which). What was sequenced was glioma tissue, nonneoplastic brain tissue, or PBMCs (not recorded which). The chain's CDR3 is CSASLGGPTTEAFF. For the CDR3, the DNA is TGCAGTGCTAGTCTCGGGGGGCCGACCACTGAAGCTTTCTTT.